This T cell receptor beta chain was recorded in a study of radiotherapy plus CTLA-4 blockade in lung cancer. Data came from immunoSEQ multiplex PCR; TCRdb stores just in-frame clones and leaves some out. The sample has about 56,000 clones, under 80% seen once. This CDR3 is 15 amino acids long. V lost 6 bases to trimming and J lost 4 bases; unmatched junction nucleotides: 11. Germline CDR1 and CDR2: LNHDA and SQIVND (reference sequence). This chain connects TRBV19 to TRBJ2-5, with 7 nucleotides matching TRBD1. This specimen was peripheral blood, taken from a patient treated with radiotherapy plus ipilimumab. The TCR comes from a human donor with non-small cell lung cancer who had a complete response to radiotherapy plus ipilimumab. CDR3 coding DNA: TGTGCCAGTAGACCAGGACGGGGACAGTTAGAGACCCAGTACTTC. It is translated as CASRPGRGQLETQYF.